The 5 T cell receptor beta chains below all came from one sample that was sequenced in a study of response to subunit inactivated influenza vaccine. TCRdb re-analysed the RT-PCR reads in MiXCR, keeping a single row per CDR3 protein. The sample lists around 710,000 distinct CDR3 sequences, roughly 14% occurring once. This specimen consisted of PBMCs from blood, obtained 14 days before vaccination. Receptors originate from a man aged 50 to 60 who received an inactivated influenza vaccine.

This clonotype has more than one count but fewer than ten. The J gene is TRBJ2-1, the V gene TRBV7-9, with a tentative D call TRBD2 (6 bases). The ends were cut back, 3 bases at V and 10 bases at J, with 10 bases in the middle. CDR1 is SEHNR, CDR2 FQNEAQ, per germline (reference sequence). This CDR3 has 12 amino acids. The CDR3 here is CASSLVAEEQFF. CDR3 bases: TGTGCCAGCAGCTTGGTAGCGGAGGAGCAGTTCTTC. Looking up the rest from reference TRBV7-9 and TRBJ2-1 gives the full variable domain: DTGVSQNPRHKITKRGQNVTFRCDPISEHNRLYWYRQTLGQGPEFLTYFQNEAQLEKSRLLSDRFSAERPKGSFSTLEIQRTEQGDSAMYLCASSLVAEEQFFGPGTRLTVL.

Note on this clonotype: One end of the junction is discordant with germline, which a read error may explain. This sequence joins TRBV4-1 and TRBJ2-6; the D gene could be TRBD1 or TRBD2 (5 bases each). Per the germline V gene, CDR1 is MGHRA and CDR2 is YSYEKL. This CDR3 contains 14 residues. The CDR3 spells CASSLGDGAIVLTF. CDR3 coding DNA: TGCGCCAGCAGCCTGGGGGACGGGGCCATCGTCCTGACTTTC.

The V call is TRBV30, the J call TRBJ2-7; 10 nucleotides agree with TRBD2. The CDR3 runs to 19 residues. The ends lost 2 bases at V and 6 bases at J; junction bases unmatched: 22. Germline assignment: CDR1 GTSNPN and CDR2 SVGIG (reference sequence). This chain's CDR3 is CAWSRIAGGSLWGMSEQYF. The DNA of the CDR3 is TGTGCCTGGAGTCGTATAGCGGGGGGATCCCTTTGGGGTATGTCCGAGCAGTACTTC.

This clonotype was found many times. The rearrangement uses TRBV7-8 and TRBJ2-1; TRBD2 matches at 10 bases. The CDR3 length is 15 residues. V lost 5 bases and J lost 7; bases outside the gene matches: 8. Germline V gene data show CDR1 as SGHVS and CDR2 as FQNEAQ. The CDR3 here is CASSKGAAGGNEQFF. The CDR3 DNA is TGTGCCAGCAGCAAAGGGGCAGCGGGAGGGAATGAGCAGTTCTTC.

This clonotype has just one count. The CDR3 here is CASSQLTGNNSPLHF. The CDR3, as DNA: TGTGCCAGCAGCCAGCTGACAGGAAATAATTCACCCCTCCACTTT. J is TRBJ1-6 and V is TRBV7-2; TRBD1 is a possible D gene (6 bases). This CDR3 is built from 15 residues. Germline V gene data show CDR1 as SGHTA and CDR2 as FQGNSA. Deletions cut 5 bases from V and 5 bases from J, with 13 bases between.